Included here is one T cell receptor (beta chain) sequence, with context. Germline V CDR1 and CDR2: KGHDR, SFDVKD. With 4 bases clipped from V and 4 bases from J, the junction kept 9 bases outside the gene matches. CDR3 length: 16 amino acids. The data were taken from a study of blood T cell repertoires in COVID-19. Study in general: The United States, Italy and Spain were the sources of the acute and convalescent COVID-19 samples. Sample material is recorded as cDNA or gDNA derived from T cells, B-cell-depleted T cells, or PBMCs.

Authors' methods: For nucleated cells, counts were estimated from reference gene primer amplification. Produced via immunoSEQ multiplex PCR; TCRdb's table is partial and in-frame only. The D gene and trimming were derived from the DNA, and the V and J assignments and clone size from that table. The sample has 15,000 to 20,000 clones, about 85% seen once. The sample comprised peripheral blood. The source of this sequence is a middle-aged man with active COVID-19. The chain couples TRBV24-1 to TRBJ2-3, with 8 nucleotides matching TRBD2. CDR3 residues: CATSETGGLAADTQYF. The CDR3 DNA follows: TGTGCCACCAGTGAAACGGGAGGACTAGCCGCAGATACGCAGTATTTT.